This T cell receptor (beta chain) was documented in a study of human versus mouse CDR3 diversity and MHC coevolution. On this clone: Its matching antigen is unknown.

Clones were sequenced by immunoSEQ multiplex PCR, and TCRdb holds only the in-frame ones, with some missing. This sample has 60,000 to 95,000 clones, with around 93% found just once. The CDR3 loop spans 14 amino acids. Trimming pared 4 bases from V and 4 bases from J, leaving 11 bases between. CDR1 and CDR2 (germline): MNHEY, SVGAGI. Findings of the study overall: Humans had the largest estimated TCR beta repertoire, around 1.6 million clonotypes.

The specimen was naive CD4+ T cells from blood. Subset denoted: CD45RO-negative CD62L-positive naive CD4 T cells. The clonotype was recovered from a person aged 25 to 69 in good health. The J gene is TRBJ2-1, the V gene TRBV6-5, with a possible D match to TRBD1 (6 bases). The CDR3 spells CASSSRGTYNEQFF. DNA of the CDR3: TGTGCCAGCAGTTCCAGGGGTACTTACAATGAGCAGTTCTTC.